This TCR beta chain is from a study of somatic mutations in cytotoxic T cells in rheumatoid arthritis. Study summary: Certain V beta antibody-stained T-cell populations, V beta1+ cells sequenced for TCRB among them, were flow-sorted to nearly 100% purity. The study's findings and limits: Among 50 to 75 patients, roughly 8 showed a largest CD8+ clone that surpassed 20% of CD8+ cells. An increase in CD8+ clonality with age was seen in rheumatoid arthritis patients but not in healthy controls.

Comment on this clone: Antigen: not known.

CDR1 is MGHRA, CDR2 YSYEKL, per germline. V was shortened by 1 base and J by 2 bases, with 9 bases between the two germline ends. The CDR3 covers 15 residues. TCRdb's table, derived via immunoSEQ multiplex PCR, lists solely in-frame clones and lacks some. The table has 6,000 to 9,000 clones, 60% to 85% seen once. The receptor comes from an adult with rheumatoid arthritis. This rearrangement joins TRBV4-1 to TRBJ1-5; D might be TRBD1 (5 bases). The sample comprised CD8+ T cells sorted from blood. CDR3 sequence (DNA): TGCGCCAGCAGCCAAGTAGCGGGGGGCAATCAGCCCCAGCATTTT. Protein product: CASSQVAGGNQPQHF.